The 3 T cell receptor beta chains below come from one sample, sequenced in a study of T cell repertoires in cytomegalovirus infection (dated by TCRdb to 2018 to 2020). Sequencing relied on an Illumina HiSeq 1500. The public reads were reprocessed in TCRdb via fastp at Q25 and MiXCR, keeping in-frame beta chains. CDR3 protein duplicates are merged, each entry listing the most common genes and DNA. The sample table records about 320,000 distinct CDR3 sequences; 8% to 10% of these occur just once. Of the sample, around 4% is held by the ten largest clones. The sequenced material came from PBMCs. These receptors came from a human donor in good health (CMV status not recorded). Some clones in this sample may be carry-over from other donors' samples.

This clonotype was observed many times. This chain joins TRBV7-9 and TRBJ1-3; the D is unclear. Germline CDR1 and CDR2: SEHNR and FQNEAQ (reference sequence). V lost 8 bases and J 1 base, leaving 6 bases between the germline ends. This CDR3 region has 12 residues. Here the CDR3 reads CASGVSGNTIYF. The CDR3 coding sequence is TGTGCCAGCGGAGTTTCTGGAAACACCATATATTTT.

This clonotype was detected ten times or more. The CDR3 DNA follows: TGTGCCAGCAGCTTTGGCACACCAAGCTCTGGAAACACCATATATTTT. It specifies CASSFGTPSSGNTIYF. This sequence joins TRBV7-8 and TRBJ1-3; D remains ambiguous. The V gene's germline CDR1 is SGHVS and CDR2 FQNEAQ. This CDR3 is 16 amino acids long. The V gene lost 3 bases and the J gene lost 0 bases, with 12 bases spanning the gap.

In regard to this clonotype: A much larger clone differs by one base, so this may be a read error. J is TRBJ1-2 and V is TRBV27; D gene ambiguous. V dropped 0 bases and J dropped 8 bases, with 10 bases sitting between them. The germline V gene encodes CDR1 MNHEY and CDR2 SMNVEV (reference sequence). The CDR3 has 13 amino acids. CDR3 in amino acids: CASSLSPRMGYTF. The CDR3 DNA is TGTGCCAGCAGTTTATCTCCCAGGATGGGCTACACCTTC.